This T cell receptor beta chain stems from a study of T-cell reconstitution after alpha-beta-depleted transplantation in children. Construction of the TCRbeta library involved unique molecular identifiers. Via MiXCR, TCRdb re-called the PCR reads, giving one row per CDR3 protein. The data show around 600,000 distinct CDR3 sequences, over 9.5% seen once. The CDR3 is 15 residues long. Germline CDR1 KGHDR, CDR2 SFDVKD. Trimming shortened V by 2 bases and J by 2 bases, and 8 bases separated the two germline ends. This clonotype was counted at least ten times. The receptor comes from a human donor who donated a stem cell graft to a child with acute myeloid leukemia. The chain couples TRBV24-1 to TRBJ2-2, with D possibly TRBD2 on 5 matching bases. This specimen was PBMCs from the stem cell graft donor, taken from the stem cell graft. The CDR3 is CATSDSGINTGELFF. The CDR3, as DNA: TGTGCCACCAGTGATTCGGGGATAAACACCGGGGAGCTGTTTTTT.